This TCR beta chain was observed in a study of T cells in Graves' hyperthyroidism and ophthalmopathy. Germline V gene lookup returns CDR1 MGHRA and CDR2 YSYEKL. The ends were cut back, 2 bases at V and 8 bases at J, with 18 bases in the middle. The CDR3 has 16 amino acids. Only a few counts were recorded for this clonotype. Its antigen is still unknown. Study observations and caveats: Stable hyperthyroidism was separated from ophthalmopathy by a model based on 13 V-J features.

Diagnosis of hyperthyroidism was new in patients aged 18 to 65, and its duration was under 2 months. Drawn at first hyperthyroidism diagnosis, the blood sample preceded any ophthalmopathy symptoms. Using RNA transcripts as the source, TCR beta CDR3 regions were amplified. The HTBI primer set drove a first-round RT-PCR of the TCR CDR3. TCRdb redid the calling of the multiplex PCR reads with MiXCR, one entry per CDR3 protein. The top ten clones hold roughly 25% of a sample with roughly 400,000 distinct CDR3 sequences, 15% to 19% of them seen once. Sequenced sample: blood. The receptor's source is a woman younger than 30 with Graves' hyperthyroidism that later progressed to Graves' ophthalmopathy. V is TRBV4-1 and J is TRBJ1-4; a weak D match, TRBD1 (5 bases). The CDR3 region has the DNA TGCGCCAGCAGCCAACTACCGGACACGCCGGGCGAAAAACTGTTTTTT. It yields the protein CASSQLPDTPGEKLFF.